Below, 19 T cell receptor beta chains from the same sample are listed, as sequenced in a study of T cells in localized non-small cell lung cancer. The protocol was immunoSEQ multiplex PCR, while the TCRdb copy is restricted to in-frame clones and leaves out a portion. The repertoire holds about 130,000 clones, 70% to 90% seen once, with approximately 1.5% in the top ten. The sample was peripheral blood, taken before any cancer treatment. The receptors originated from a female donor older than 55 with stage I lung adenocarcinoma.

This chain joins TRBV20-1 and TRBJ2-5; D remains unclear. The CDR3 totals 11 residues. Trimming stripped 2 bases from V and 4 bases from J, with 5 bases between. Germline loops: CDR1 DFQATT, CDR2 SNEGSKA (reference sequence). CDR3: CSARIRETQYF. CDR3 sequence (DNA): TGCAGTGCTAGAATCAGAGAGACCCAGTACTTC.

CDR3 protein: CASSRTRQRGTDTEAFF. CDR3 nucleotide sequence: TGTGCCAGCAGCCGAACCAGACAGAGAGGCACAGACACTGAAGCTTTCTTT. V is TRBV27 and J is TRBJ1-1; D is possibly TRBD1 (5 bases). The CDR3 loop spans 17 amino acids. The V and J ends lost 6 bases and 3 bases respectively, with 23 bases between them. Germline assignment: CDR1 MNHEY and CDR2 SMNVEV (reference sequence).

CDR3 in amino acids: CASSLDSLLAGVRIVSYEQYF. The CDR3 DNA is TGCGCCAGCAGCTTGGATTCCCTACTAGCGGGAGTGCGGATTGTTTCCTACGAGCAGTACTTC. The V call is TRBV5-1, the J call TRBJ2-7; 11 bases match TRBD2. V was clipped by 0 bases and J by 1 base; unmatched bases: 18. The CDR3 totals 21 residues. Germline V CDR1 and CDR2: SGHRS, YFSETQ. The whole variable domain, filled in from reference TRBV5-1 and TRBJ2-7, reads KAGVTQTPRYLIKTRGQQVTLSCSPISGHRSVSWYQQTPGQGLQFLFEYFSETQRNKGNFPGRFSGRQFSNSRSEMNVSTLELGDSALYLCASSLDSLLAGVRIVSYEQYFGPGTRLTVT.

The chain combines TRBV27 with TRBJ2-7; a weak D match, TRBD1 (6 bases). Trimming cost V 2 bases and J 4 bases, with 27 bases left between them. Per germline, CDR1 MNHEY and CDR2 SMNVEV (reference sequence). The length of the CDR3 is 19 residues. The CDR3 sequence is CASSLNMRAGQPTPYEQYF. The CDR3, as DNA: TGTGCCAGCAGTTTAAACATGCGGGCAGGACAGCCGACCCCTTACGAGCAGTACTTC.

The chain uses TRBV13 and TRBJ2-1; no clear D gene. The CDR3 covers 16 residues. CDR1 and CDR2 from the germline V gene are PRHDT and FYEKMQ (reference sequence). V lost 2 bases and J 1 base, leaving 12 bases between the germline ends. CDR3 amino acids: CASSLYQTDSYNEQFF. The CDR3, as DNA: TGTGCCAGCAGCTTATATCAAACGGATTCCTACAATGAGCAGTTCTTC.

The V and J genes are TRBV5-8 and TRBJ2-2, with D tentatively TRBD1 (6 bases). The length of the CDR3 is 18 residues. Trimming took 3 bases from V and 0 from J, leaving 18 bases between them. From germline, CDR1 is SGHTS and CDR2 YDEGEE. CDR3 in DNA: TGTGCCAGCAGCTCAAAATGGACAGTAAAATCGAACACCGGGGAGCTGTTTTTT. This sequence encodes CASSSKWTVKSNTGELFF.

This rearrangement joins TRBV5-4 to TRBJ2-7; perhaps D is TRBD1 or TRBD2 (5 bases each). Germline lookup yields CDR1 SGHNT and CDR2 YYREEE (reference sequence). Between the trimmed V and J ends, which lost 5 bases and 3 bases, there was a span of 12 bases. This CDR3 has 13 residues. The CDR3 is CASSRDAIYEQYF. The CDR3 coding sequence is TGTGCCAGCAGTCGGGACGCCATCTACGAGCAGTACTTC. Full variable domain (missing parts from reference TRBV5-4 and TRBJ2-7): ETGVTQSPTHLIKTRGQQVTLRCSSQSGHNTVSWYQQALGQGPQFIFQYYREEENGRGNFPPRFSGLQFPNYSSELNVNALELDDSALYLCASSRDAIYEQYFGPGTRLTVT.

This clone was found once. The V gene is TRBV27, the J gene TRBJ1-2, with 8 nucleotides matching TRBD1. The CDR3 length is 14 residues. With 7 bases clipped from V and 3 bases from J, the junction kept 7 bases outside the gene matches. CDR1 is MNHEY and CDR2 is SMNVEV in the germline V gene (reference sequence). The CDR3 sequence is CASTTRQGYYGYTF. The DNA for the CDR3 is TGTGCCAGCACGACCAGACAGGGGTACTATGGCTACACCTTC.

The rearrangement joins TRBV5-1 to TRBJ2-1; 8 positions match TRBD1. The V gene end was trimmed by 4 bases and the J gene end by 4 bases; junction bases not matched to a gene: 7. The germline CDR1 and CDR2 sequences are SGHRS and YFSETQ. The CDR3 extends over 15 amino acids. DNA for the CDR3: TGCGCCAGCAGCCTTCCGACAGGGGAATACAATGAGCAGTTCTTC. It yields the protein CASSLPTGEYNEQFF. The full variable domain, its missing parts supplied by reference TRBV5-1 and TRBJ2-1, is KAGVTQTPRYLIKTRGQQVTLSCSPISGHRSVSWYQQTPGQGLQFLFEYFSETQRNKGNFPGRFSGRQFSNSRSEMNVSTLELGDSALYLCASSLPTGEYNEQFFGPGTRLTVL.

J is TRBJ2-2 and V is TRBV11-3, with 8 bases identical to TRBD2. The V segment lost 3 bases and the J segment 6 bases; nucleotides outside the gene matches: 9. This CDR3 comprises 16 residues. Germline CDR1 and CDR2: SGHNT and YENEEA. The CDR3 here is CASSFGASGYPGELFF. CDR3 DNA: TGTGCCAGCAGCTTCGGGGCTAGCGGGTACCCCGGGGAGCTGTTTTTT. The full variable domain, rest sourced from reference TRBV11-3 and TRBJ2-2, is EAGVVQSPRYKIIEKKQPVAFWCNPISGHNTLYWYLQNLGQGPELLIRYENEEAVDDSQLPKDRFSAERLKGVDSTLKIQPAELGDSAVYLCASSFGASGYPGELFFGEGSRLTVL.

The chain is built from TRBV27 and TRBJ2-7; 12 bases agree with TRBD2. The germline V gene has CDR1 MNHEY and CDR2 SMNVEV (reference sequence). The CDR3 is made up of 16 amino acids. Germline trimming cut 5 bases from V and 3 bases from J; bases unmatched to any gene: 8. The CDR3 sequence is CASSPGGLAGHYEQYF. The DNA of the CDR3 is TGTGCCAGCAGTCCCGGGGGACTAGCGGGTCACTACGAGCAGTACTTC.

The rearrangement joins TRBV7-9 to TRBJ2-1; D unclear. This CDR3 comprises 14 residues. CDR1 and CDR2 (germline): SEHNR, FQNEAQ (reference sequence). With 5 bases removed from V and 7 bases from J, the gap between germline ends came to 15 bases. Here the CDR3 DNA reads TGTGCCAGCAGCCCGGACGGTCAGTTGAATGAGCAGTTCTTC. Protein sequence: CASSPDGQLNEQFF.

The V gene is TRBV5-4, the J gene TRBJ2-7; 9 nucleotides align to TRBD1. There are 15 residues in the CDR3. With V trimmed by 0 bases and J by 7 bases, 8 bases remained unmatched. Germline loops: CDR1 SGHNT, CDR2 YYREEE (reference sequence). This CDR3 is CASSLETGGFKEQYF. DNA for the CDR3: TGTGCCAGCAGCTTGGAGACAGGGGGATTCAAGGAGCAGTACTTC.

Remarks on this clone: Other nucleotide sequences from this sample produce the same CDR3. The rearrangement uses TRBV30 and TRBJ1-2; no firm D call. The CDR3 totals 11 residues. Germline V gives CDR1 GTSNPN, CDR2 SVGIG (reference sequence). V lost 4 bases and J lost 8, with 11 bases in between. The CDR3 DNA is TGTGCCTGGAATGGCCCCCGGGGCTACACCTTC. It yields the protein CAWNGPRGYTF.

This chain joins TRBV7-9 and TRBJ2-1, with unresolved D. Trimming cost V 4 bases and J 0 bases, with 7 bases left between them. Germline CDR1 reads SEHNR; CDR2 reads FQNEAQ (reference sequence). CDR3 length: 14 residues. CDR3 sequence (DNA): TGTGCCAGCAGCTCTAGGAGCTCCTACAATGAGCAGTTCTTC. As protein: CASSSRSSYNEQFF.

The V call is TRBV28, the J call TRBJ1-5; the D gene is possibly TRBD1 (6 bases). V gave up 6 bases and J gave up 7 bases, with 10 bases separating them. Germline CDR1 is MDHEN and CDR2 is SYDVKM. The CDR3 runs 12 residues. CDR3 bases: TGTGCCAGCAGCCGGACAGTCCAGCCCCAGCATTTT. Translation: CASSRTVQPQHF. Full variable domain (missing parts from reference TRBV28 and TRBJ1-5): DVKVTQSSRYLVKRTGEKVFLECVQDMDHENMFWYRQDPGLGLRLIYFSYDVKMKEKGDIPEGYSVSREKKERFSLILESASTNQTSMYLCASSRTVQPQHFGDGTRLSIL.

The chain combines TRBV30 with TRBJ2-2; D not certain. The germline gives CDR1 GTSNPN, CDR2 SVGIG (reference sequence). The V and J ends lost 2 bases and 1 base respectively, with 2 bases between them. The CDR3 has 12 residues. The CDR3 DNA follows: TGTGCCTGGAGTTTGAACACCGGGGAGCTGTTTTTT. Its protein product is CAWSLNTGELFF.

The gene calls are TRBV28 and TRBJ2-2; the D gene is possibly TRBD1 (5 bases). This CDR3 comprises 13 residues. V was clipped by 6 bases and J by 4 bases, with 9 bases between them. Germline-derived CDR1 and CDR2 are MDHEN and SYDVKM. The CDR3 region is CASSTGGTGELFF. CDR3 sequence (DNA): TGTGCCAGCAGCACAGGCGGCACCGGGGAGCTGTTTTTT. The whole variable domain, remainder taken from reference TRBV28 and TRBJ2-2, is DVKVTQSSRYLVKRTGEKVFLECVQDMDHENMFWYRQDPGLGLRLIYFSYDVKMKEKGDIPEGYSVSREKKERFSLILESASTNQTSMYLCASSTGGTGELFFGEGSRLTVL.

This rearrangement joins TRBV30 to TRBJ2-7; no clear D. The CDR3 loop spans 11 amino acids. V lost 0 bases and J lost 2, with 2 bases in between. CDR1 and CDR2 from the germline V gene are GTSNPN and SVGIG (reference sequence). CDR3 residues: CAWSVTYEQYF. CDR3 in DNA: TGTGCCTGGAGTGTAACCTACGAGCAGTACTTC.